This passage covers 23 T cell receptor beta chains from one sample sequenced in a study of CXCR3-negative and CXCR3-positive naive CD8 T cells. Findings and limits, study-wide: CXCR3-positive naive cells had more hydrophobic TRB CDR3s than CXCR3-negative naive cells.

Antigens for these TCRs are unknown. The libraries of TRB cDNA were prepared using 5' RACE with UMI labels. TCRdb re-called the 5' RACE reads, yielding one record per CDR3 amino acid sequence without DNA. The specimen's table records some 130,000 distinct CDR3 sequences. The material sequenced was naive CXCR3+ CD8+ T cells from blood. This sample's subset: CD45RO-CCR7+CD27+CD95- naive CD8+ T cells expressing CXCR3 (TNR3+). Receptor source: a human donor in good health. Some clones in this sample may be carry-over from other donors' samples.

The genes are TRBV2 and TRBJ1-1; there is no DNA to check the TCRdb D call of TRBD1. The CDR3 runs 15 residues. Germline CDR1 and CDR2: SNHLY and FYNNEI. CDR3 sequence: CASRSMTGLNTEAFF.

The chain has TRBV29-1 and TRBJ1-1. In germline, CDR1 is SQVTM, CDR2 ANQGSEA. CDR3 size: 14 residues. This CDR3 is CSVEDQGGNTEAFF.

The CDR3 protein is CSVVAGGGEQYF. V gene TRBV29-1 combines with J gene TRBJ2-7; TCRdb gives TRBD2 as the D gene, but with no DNA this cannot be confirmed. CDR3 length: 12 amino acids. Germline CDR1 and CDR2: SQVTM and ANQGSEA.

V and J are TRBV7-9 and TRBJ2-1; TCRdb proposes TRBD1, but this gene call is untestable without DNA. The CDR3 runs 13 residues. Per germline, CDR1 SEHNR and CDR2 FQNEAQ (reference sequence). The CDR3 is CASSLVGDNEQFF. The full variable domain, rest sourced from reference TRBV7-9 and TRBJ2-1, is DTGVSQNPRHKITKRGQNVTFRCDPISEHNRLYWYRQTLGQGPEFLTYFQNEAQLEKSRLLSDRFSAERPKGSFSTLEIQRTEQGDSAMYLCASSLVGDNEQFFGPGTRLTVL.

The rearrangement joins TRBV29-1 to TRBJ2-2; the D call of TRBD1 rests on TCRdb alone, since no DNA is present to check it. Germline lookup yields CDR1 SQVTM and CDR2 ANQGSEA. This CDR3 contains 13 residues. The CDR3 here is CSVETGDTGELFF.

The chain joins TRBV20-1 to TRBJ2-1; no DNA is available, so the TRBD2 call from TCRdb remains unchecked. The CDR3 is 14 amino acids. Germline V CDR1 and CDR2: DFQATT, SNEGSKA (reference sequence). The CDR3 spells CSAGPRGAYNEQFF.

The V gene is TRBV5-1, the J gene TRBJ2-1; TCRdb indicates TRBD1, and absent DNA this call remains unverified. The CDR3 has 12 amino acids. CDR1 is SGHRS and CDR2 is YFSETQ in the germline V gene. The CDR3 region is CASSPEAGLPIF.

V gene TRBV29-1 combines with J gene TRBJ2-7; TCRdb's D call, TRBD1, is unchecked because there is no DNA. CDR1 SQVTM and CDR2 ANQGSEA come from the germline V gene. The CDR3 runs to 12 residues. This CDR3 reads CSGVGQSYEQYF.

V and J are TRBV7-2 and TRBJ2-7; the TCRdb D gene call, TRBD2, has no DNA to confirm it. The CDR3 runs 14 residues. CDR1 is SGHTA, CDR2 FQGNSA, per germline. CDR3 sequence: CASSFLLGAYEQYF.

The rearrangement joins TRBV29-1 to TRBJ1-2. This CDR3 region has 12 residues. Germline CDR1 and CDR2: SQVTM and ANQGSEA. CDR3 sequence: CSVGEDGYGYTF.

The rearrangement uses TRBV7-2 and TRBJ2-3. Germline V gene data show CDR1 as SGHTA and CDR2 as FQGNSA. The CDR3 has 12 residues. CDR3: CASSLYEDTQYF.

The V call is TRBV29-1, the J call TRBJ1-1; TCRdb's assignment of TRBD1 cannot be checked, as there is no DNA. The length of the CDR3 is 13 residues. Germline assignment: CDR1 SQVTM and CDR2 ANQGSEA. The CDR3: CSAPGQGGSEAFF.

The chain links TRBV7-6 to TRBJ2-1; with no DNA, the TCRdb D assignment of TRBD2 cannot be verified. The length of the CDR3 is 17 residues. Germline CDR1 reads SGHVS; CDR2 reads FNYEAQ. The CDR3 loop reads CASSSQVGGDAYNEQFF.

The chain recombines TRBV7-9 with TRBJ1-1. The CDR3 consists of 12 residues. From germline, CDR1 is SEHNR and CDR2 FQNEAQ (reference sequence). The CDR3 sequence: CASSLADPEAFF.

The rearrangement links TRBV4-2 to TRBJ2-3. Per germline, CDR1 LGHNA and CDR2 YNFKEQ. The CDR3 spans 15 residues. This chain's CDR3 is CASSQDLWTTDTQYF.

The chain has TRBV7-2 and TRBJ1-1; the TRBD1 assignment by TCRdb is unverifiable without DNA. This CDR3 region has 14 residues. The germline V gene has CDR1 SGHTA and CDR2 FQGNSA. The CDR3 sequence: CASSGGGGYFGAFF.

The CDR3 spells CAAYREGTEAFF. The V gene is TRBV27, the J gene TRBJ1-1; TCRdb's D call, TRBD1, is unchecked because there is no DNA. CDR3 length: 12 residues. Germline V gives CDR1 MNHEY, CDR2 SMNVEV (reference sequence).

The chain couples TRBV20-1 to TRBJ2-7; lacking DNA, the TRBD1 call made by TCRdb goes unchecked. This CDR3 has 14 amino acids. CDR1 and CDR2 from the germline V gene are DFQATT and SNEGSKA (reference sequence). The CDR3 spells CSASPPGVDHEQYF.

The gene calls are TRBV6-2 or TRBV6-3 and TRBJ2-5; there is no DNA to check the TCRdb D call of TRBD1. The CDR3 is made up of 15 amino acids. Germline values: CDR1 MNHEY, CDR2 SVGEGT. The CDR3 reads CASSTPGQGVETQYF.

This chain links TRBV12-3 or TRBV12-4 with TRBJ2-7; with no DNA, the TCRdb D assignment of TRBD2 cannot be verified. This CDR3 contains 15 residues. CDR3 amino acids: CASSLAGTSGAGQYF.

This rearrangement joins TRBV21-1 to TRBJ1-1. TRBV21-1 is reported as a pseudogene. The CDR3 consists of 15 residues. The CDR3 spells CASTRVGDLDTEAFF.

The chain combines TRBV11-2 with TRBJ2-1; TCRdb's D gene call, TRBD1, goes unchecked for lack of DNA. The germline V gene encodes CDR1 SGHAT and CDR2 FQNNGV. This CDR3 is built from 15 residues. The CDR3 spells CASSNSGTGSLAQFF.

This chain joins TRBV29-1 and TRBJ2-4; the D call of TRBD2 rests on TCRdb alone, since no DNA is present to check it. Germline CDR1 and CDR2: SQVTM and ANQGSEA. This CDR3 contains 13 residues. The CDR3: CSVALARGNIQYF.